The 15 T cell receptor beta chains presented below share a single source sample, sequenced in a study of cytomegalovirus exposure and HLA in healthy donors. Researchers ran the PCR with 60 Vbeta and 13 Jbeta primers. The table came from immunoSEQ multiplex PCR; TCRdb's copy has only in-frame clones and leaves some out. The profile shows 200,000 or so clones, roughly 84% of them singletons. The specimen was PBMCs. Every receptor here comes from a girl in the first two years of life in good health and CMV-seronegative.

V and J are TRBV10-1 and TRBJ2-5; 7 positions agree with TRBD2. CDR3 length: 14 residues. V dropped 3 bases and J dropped 1; count of bases not matched to a gene: 2. Germline loops: CDR1 WNHNN, CDR2 SYGVQD (reference sequence). The CDR3 spells CASSDGGGQETQYF. The DNA for the CDR3 is TGCGCCAGCAGTGATGGGGGGGGCCAAGAGACCCAGTACTTC.

The gene calls are TRBV11-1 and TRBJ2-7, with D hard to call. The CDR3 is made up of 16 amino acids. The V end lost 1 base, the J end lost 2 bases, and 15 bases lay between the germline ends. CDR1 and CDR2 from the germline V gene are SGHAT and FQDESV (reference sequence). The CDR3 spells CASSLGMADFAYEQYF. The CDR3 region has the DNA TGTGCCAGCAGCTTAGGTATGGCAGACTTCGCCTACGAGCAGTACTTC.

CDR3 sequence: CASSEVAGVQPQHF. The CDR3 DNA is TGTGCCAGCAGTGAAGTGGCAGGGGTGCAGCCCCAGCATTTT. This rearrangement joins TRBV6-5 to TRBJ1-5; D may be TRBD1 (6 bases). Trimming shortened V by 5 bases and J by 7 bases, and 15 bases separated the two germline ends. The length of the CDR3 is 14 residues. Germline V CDR1 and CDR2: MNHEY, SVGAGI.

In regard to this clone: The junction shows a germline mismatch at one end, possibly a read error. This chain connects TRBV7-8 to TRBJ2-7; a possible D gene is TRBD2 (5 bases). There are 16 residues in the CDR3. Germline CDR1 SGHVS, CDR2 FQNEAQ. CDR3 sequence reads: CANSLARAGSSYEQYF. Written as DNA, the CDR3 is TGTGCCAACAGCTTAGCGCGGGCGGGTAGCTCCTACGAGCAGTACTTC.

The chain couples TRBV7-2 to TRBJ2-2, with TRBD2 identical over 9 bases. CDR1 and CDR2 (germline): SGHTA, FQGNSA. Germline trimming cut 5 bases from V and 7 bases from J; bases unmatched to any gene: 11. This CDR3 comprises 16 residues. CDR3: CASSPWTSVGVGELFF. CDR3 nucleotide sequence: TGTGCCAGCAGCCCTTGGACTAGCGTTGGAGTCGGGGAGCTGTTTTTT.

The V gene is TRBV5-4, the J gene TRBJ1-2, with no clear D. This CDR3 is 12 amino acids long. Germline values: CDR1 SGHNT, CDR2 YYREEE (reference sequence). Trimming removed 0 bases from V and 8 bases from J, with 8 bases in between. CDR3 sequence (DNA): TGTGCCAGCAGCTTGGAATCGTCGGGCTACACCTTC. Translating gives CASSLESSGYTF.

This chain uses TRBV7-3 with TRBJ2-7, with 9 bases aligning to TRBD2. Germline loops: CDR1 SGHTA, CDR2 FQGTGA. The J segment lost 0 bases and the V segment lost 0 bases, leaving 3 bases of the junction unmatched. The CDR3 is 16 residues long. CDR3 region: CASSLTGTSFSYEQYF. In DNA, the CDR3 is TGTGCCAGCAGCTTAACTGGGACTAGCTTCTCCTACGAGCAGTACTTC.

The chain employs TRBV13 and TRBJ2-5, with a weak D call TRBD2 (7 bases). CDR1 is PRHDT, CDR2 FYEKMQ, per germline (reference sequence). V lost 5 bases to trimming and J lost 5 bases, with 12 bases between them. The CDR3 has 13 amino acids. The CDR3 spells CASSGTGGETQYF. CDR3 nucleotide sequence: TGTGCCAGCAGCGGGACGGGGGGCGAGACCCAGTACTTC.

This chain uses TRBV7-8 with TRBJ1-3; D remains unclear. The CDR3 runs to 14 residues. The germline gives CDR1 SGHVS, CDR2 FQNEAQ. V shed 4 bases and J shed 4 bases, with 11 bases lying between them. CDR3 sequence reads: CASSSGVAGNTIYF. In nucleotides, the CDR3 is TGTGCCAGCAGCTCCGGGGTGGCCGGAAACACCATATATTTT.

This chain links TRBV7-8 with TRBJ2-5, with D possibly being TRBD1 (5 bases). Trimming left V 4 bases short and J 5 bases short, with 17 bases between. The CDR3 spans 15 residues. The germline gives CDR1 SGHVS, CDR2 FQNEAQ. The CDR3 sequence is CASSSFPQEGETQYF. The CDR3 nucleotides read TGTGCCAGCAGCTCCTTCCCACAGGAAGGGGAGACCCAGTACTTC.

This chain uses TRBV5-1 with TRBJ2-7; a weak D match, TRBD1 (6 bases). Germline V lookup: CDR1 SGHRS, CDR2 YFSETQ. The ends were cut back, 5 bases at V and 0 bases at J, with 12 bases in the middle. There are 14 residues in the CDR3. The CDR3 DNA is TGCGCCAGCAGTCAGGGGCAAAGCTCCTACGAGCAGTACTTC. As protein: CASSQGQSSYEQYF.

The chain recombines TRBV7-9 with TRBJ2-2; D is perhaps TRBD2 (5 bases). In germline, CDR1 is SEHNR, CDR2 FQNEAQ (reference sequence). The length of the CDR3 is 16 residues. V dropped 1 base and J dropped 5 bases, with 14 bases sitting between them. The CDR3 here is CASSLGAASWTGELFF. CDR3 DNA sequence: TGTGCCAGCAGCTTAGGAGCGGCTAGTTGGACCGGGGAGCTGTTTTTT.

To note about this clone: Within the sample, other DNA sequences also encode this same CDR3. This chain joins TRBV11-3 and TRBJ2-7, with a tentative D call TRBD2 (5 bases). This CDR3 comprises 13 residues. Trimming shortened V by 1 base and J by 3 bases, and 7 bases separated the two germline ends. Germline CDR1 and CDR2: SGHNT and YENEEA. The CDR3 DNA reads TGTGCCAGCAGCTTAGCACGGGACTACGAGCAGTACTTC. Its translation: CASSLARDYEQYF. The whole variable domain, filled in from reference TRBV11-3 and TRBJ2-7, reads EAGVVQSPRYKIIEKKQPVAFWCNPISGHNTLYWYLQNLGQGPELLIRYENEEAVDDSQLPKDRFSAERLKGVDSTLKIQPAELGDSAVYLCASSLARDYEQYFGPGTRLTVT.

The genes are TRBV2 and TRBJ1-2, with 9 positions matching TRBD1. The length of the CDR3 is 14 residues. CDR1 and CDR2 (germline): SNHLY, FYNNEI. DNA for the CDR3: TGTGCAGCATGGGGACAGGGTCGTCGCTATGGCTACACCTTC. Translating gives CAAWGQGRRYGYTF.

The chain is built from TRBV15 and TRBJ2-5; TRBD2 matches 7 bases. The CDR3 extends over 14 amino acids. Losses at the gene ends were 5 bases for V and 5 bases for J; bases not matched to a gene: 8. The V gene's germline CDR1 is LNHNV and CDR2 YYDKDF (reference sequence). CDR3 amino acids: CATSLGGGVETQYF. The CDR3 bases are TGTGCCACCAGCTTGGGTGGGGGGGTTGAGACCCAGTACTTC.